This T cell receptor (beta chain) was documented in a study of OX40 agonist ivuxolimab in advanced cancers. TCRdb's copy holds only in-frame clones and misses some; the assay was immunoSEQ multiplex PCR. This table holds tens of thousands of clones, around 80% found once. In germline, CDR1 is MNHNY, CDR2 SVGAGI (reference sequence). V dropped 4 bases and J dropped 5 bases, with 12 bases sitting between them. The CDR3 is 15 amino acids. This clone has a handful of counts. The receptor was isolated from an adult with an advanced solid tumor such as melanoma, head and neck, liver or kidney cancer. Material: CD4+ or CD8+ T cells sorted from blood, obtained in a trial of the OX40 agonist ivuxolimab. This rearrangement joins TRBV6-6 to TRBJ1-6, with TRBD1 as a possible D gene (5 bases). CDR3 coding DNA: TGTGCCAGCAGTTTGGGGACTGCCGATAATTCACCCCTCCACTTT. Translated, it gives CASSLGTADNSPLHF.